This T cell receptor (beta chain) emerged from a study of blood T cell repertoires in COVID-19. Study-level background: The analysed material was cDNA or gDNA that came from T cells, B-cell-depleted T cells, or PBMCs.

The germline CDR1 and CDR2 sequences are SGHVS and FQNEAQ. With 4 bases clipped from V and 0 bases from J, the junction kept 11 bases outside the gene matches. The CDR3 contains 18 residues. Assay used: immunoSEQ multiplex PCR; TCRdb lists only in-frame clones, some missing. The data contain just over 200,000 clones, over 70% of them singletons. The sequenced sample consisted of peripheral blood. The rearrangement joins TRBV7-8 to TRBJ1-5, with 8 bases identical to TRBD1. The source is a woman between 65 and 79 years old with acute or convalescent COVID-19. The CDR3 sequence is CASSSAGQGRSSNQPQHF. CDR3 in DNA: TGTGCCAGCAGCTCCGCCGGACAGGGCCGGAGTAGCAATCAGCCCCAGCATTTT.